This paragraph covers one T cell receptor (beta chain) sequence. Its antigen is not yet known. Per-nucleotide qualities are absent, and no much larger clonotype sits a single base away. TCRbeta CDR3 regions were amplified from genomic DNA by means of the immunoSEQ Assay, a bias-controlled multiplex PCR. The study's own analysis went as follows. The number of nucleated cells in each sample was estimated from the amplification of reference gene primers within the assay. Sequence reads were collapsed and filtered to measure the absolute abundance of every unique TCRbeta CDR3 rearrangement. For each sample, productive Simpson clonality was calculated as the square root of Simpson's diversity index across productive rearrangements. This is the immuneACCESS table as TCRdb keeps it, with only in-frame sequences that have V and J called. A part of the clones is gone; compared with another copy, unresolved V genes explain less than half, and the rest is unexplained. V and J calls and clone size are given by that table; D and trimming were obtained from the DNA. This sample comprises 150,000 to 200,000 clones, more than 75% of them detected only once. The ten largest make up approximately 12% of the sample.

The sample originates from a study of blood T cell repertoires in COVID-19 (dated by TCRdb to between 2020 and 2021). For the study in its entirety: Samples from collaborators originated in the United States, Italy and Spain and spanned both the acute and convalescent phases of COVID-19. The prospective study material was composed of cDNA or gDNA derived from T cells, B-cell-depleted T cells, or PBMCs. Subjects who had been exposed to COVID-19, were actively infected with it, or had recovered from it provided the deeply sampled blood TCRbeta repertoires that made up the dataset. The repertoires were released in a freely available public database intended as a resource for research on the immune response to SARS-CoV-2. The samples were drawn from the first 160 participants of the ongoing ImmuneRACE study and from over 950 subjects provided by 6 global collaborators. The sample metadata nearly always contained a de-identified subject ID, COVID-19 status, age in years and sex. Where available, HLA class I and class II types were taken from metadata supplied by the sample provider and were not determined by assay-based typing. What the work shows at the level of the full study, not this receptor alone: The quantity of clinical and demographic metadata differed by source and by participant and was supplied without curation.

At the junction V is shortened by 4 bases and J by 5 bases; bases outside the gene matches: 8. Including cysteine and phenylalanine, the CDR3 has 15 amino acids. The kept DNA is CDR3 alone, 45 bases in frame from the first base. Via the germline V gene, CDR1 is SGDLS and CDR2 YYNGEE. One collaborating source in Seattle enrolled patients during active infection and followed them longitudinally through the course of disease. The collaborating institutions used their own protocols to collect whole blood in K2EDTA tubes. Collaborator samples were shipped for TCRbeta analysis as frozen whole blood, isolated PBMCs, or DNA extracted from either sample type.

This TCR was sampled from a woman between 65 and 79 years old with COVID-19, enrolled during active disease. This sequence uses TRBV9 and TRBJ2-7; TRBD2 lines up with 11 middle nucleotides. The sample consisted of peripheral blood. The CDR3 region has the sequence CASSRDVLAGDEQYF. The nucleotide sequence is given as TGTGCCAGCAGCCGGGACGTACTAGCGGGAGACGAGCAGTACTTC.